Listed here are 22 T cell receptor beta chains from one sample, sequenced in a study of PD-L1 blockade in urothelial cancer. The table came from immunoSEQ multiplex PCR; TCRdb's copy has only in-frame clones and leaves some out. This sample carries fewer than 90,000 clones, approximately 90% of them seen once, and the ten largest clones take about 0.87%. The time point is: peripheral blood 6 weeks after treatment start. The sequences come from PBMCs, collected around atezolizumab (anti-PD-L1) treatment. These receptors all stem from a woman aged 80 or over with urothelial cancer.

The V call is TRBV7-9, the J call TRBJ2-7; 9 nucleotides agree with TRBD1. V lost 4 bases, J lost 7 bases, and 11 bases stayed unmatched. Germline V lookup: CDR1 SEHNR, CDR2 FQNEAQ (reference sequence). The CDR3 totals 15 residues. Written as DNA, the CDR3 is TGTGCCAGCAGCTCCTCCGGGACAGGGCGGGGGGAGCAGTACTTC. The encoded protein is CASSSSGTGRGEQYF.

This chain joins TRBV7-9 and TRBJ2-3, with 8 bases matching TRBD2. Trimming cost V 1 base and J 5 bases; bases outside gene matches: 14. CDR1 and CDR2 (germline): SEHNR, FQNEAQ (reference sequence). This CDR3 is 18 amino acids long. The CDR3 nucleotides read TGTGCCAGCAGCTTAGGGACCGGGACTAGGCGCGAAGGAGATACGCAGTATTTT. Translating it yields CASSLGTGTRREGDTQYF.

The chain carries TRBV9 and TRBJ2-3; TRBD2 aligns across 7 bases. This CDR3 spans 17 amino acids. The germline V gene encodes CDR1 SGDLS and CDR2 YYNGEE. V dropped 3 bases and J dropped 4; count of bases not matched to a gene: 14. CDR3 nucleotide sequence: TGTGCCAGCAGCGCCGGGCGGGGAGGGGCTGGGGCAGATACGCAGTATTTT. Encoded protein: CASSAGRGGAGADTQYF.

The chain combines TRBV7-9 with TRBJ2-1; a weak D match, TRBD2 (5 bases). Trimming removed 6 bases from V and 4 bases from J, with 19 bases in between. The CDR3 runs to 16 residues. In germline, CDR1 is SEHNR, CDR2 FQNEAQ (reference sequence). For the CDR3, the DNA is TGTGCCAGCAGTTCCGAACAGCGGACTGCTTACAATGAGCAGTTCTTC. Translating gives CASSSEQRTAYNEQFF.

The CDR3 loop reads CASSLTGGNTEAFF. The CDR3 DNA reads as TGTGCCAGCAGCCTTACAGGGGGCAACACTGAAGCTTTCTTT. V usage is TRBV7-3 and J usage is TRBJ1-1, with 9 nucleotides matching TRBD1. In germline, CDR1 is SGHTA, CDR2 FQGTGA. The length of the CDR3 is 14 residues. Trimming took 5 bases from V and 2 from J; bases not matched to a gene: 3.

V and J are TRBV29-1 and TRBJ1-1; D call uncertain. Germline CDR1 and CDR2: SQVTM and ANQGSEA. Trimming took 4 bases from V and 6 from J, leaving 24 bases between them. The CDR3 spans 16 residues. The CDR3 is CSVGRSTPHPSPEAFF. CDR3 DNA sequence: TGCAGCGTTGGCCGGTCTACTCCCCACCCGAGCCCTGAAGCTTTCTTT.

This chain uses TRBV9 with TRBJ1-3, with D perhaps TRBD1 (5 bases). Trimming took off 1 base at V and 4 bases at J, with 15 bases between the two ends. The CDR3 loop spans 16 amino acids. Germline-derived CDR1 and CDR2 are SGDLS and YYNGEE. The CDR3 protein is CASSVKTGLYGNTIYF. The CDR3 DNA follows: TGTGCCAGCAGCGTAAAAACAGGACTATACGGAAACACCATATATTTT.

The genes are TRBV15 and TRBJ2-3, with TRBD2 as a possible D gene (6 bases). V was clipped by 3 bases and J by 0 bases, with 10 bases between them. CDR1 LNHNV and CDR2 YYDKDF come from the germline V gene (reference sequence). This CDR3 is 15 amino acids long. The CDR3 region is CATSREGLSTDTQYF. The CDR3 bases are TGTGCCACCAGCAGGGAGGGGCTAAGCACAGATACGCAGTATTTT.

The chain has TRBV25-1 and TRBJ2-3; D possibly corresponds to TRBD2 (5 bases). V was shortened by 3 bases and J by 4 bases, with 14 bases between the two germline ends. Germline-derived CDR1 and CDR2 are MGHDK and SYGVNS. The CDR3 runs to 15 residues. CDR3 sequence: CASSDSSTRADTQYF. The CDR3 DNA is TGTGCCAGCAGTGATTCTAGCACGAGGGCAGATACGCAGTATTTT.

The CDR3 region is CASRDRGGNEQFF. CDR3 in DNA: TGTGCCAGCAGGGACAGGGGGGGTAATGAGCAGTTCTTC. The chain has TRBV2 and TRBJ2-1, with 10 positions matching TRBD1. Trimming at V came to 6 bases and at J to 7 bases, leaving 3 bases not matched to a gene. Per germline, CDR1 SNHLY and CDR2 FYNNEI. This CDR3 has 13 amino acids.

This chain uses TRBV7-9 with TRBJ2-7; TRBD2 agrees at 7 bases. This CDR3 comprises 16 residues. The germline V gene has CDR1 SEHNR and CDR2 FQNEAQ (reference sequence). The J segment lost 7 bases and the V segment lost 1 base, leaving 13 bases of the junction unmatched. The CDR3 bases are TGTGCCAGCAGCTTAGGTGGCGGGAGTAGCCGGGGGGAGCAGTACTTC. Translation gives CASSLGGGSSRGEQYF.

The V gene is TRBV2, the J gene TRBJ1-1; D might be TRBD1 (6 bases). Germline CDR1 reads SNHLY; CDR2 reads FYNNEI. Trimming took 5 bases from V and 2 from J, leaving 12 bases between them. The CDR3 runs 14 residues. This CDR3 reads CASSIGQSNTEAFF. CDR3 sequence (DNA): TGTGCCAGCAGTATAGGACAGTCTAACACTGAAGCTTTCTTT.

This chain connects TRBV7-2 to TRBJ2-7; maybe TRBD1 (6 bases). Germline CDR1 reads SGHTA; CDR2 reads FQGNSA. Trimming cost V 2 bases and J 2 bases, with 10 bases left between them. The CDR3 has 14 amino acids. The CDR3 region is CASSLSQGPYEQYF. The CDR3, as DNA: TGTGCCAGCAGCTTATCACAGGGCCCCTACGAGCAGTACTTC.

The rearrangement links TRBV9 to TRBJ1-1; TRBD1 agrees at 9 bases. With 5 bases clipped from V and 4 bases from J, the junction kept 3 bases outside the gene matches. CDR1 and CDR2 (germline): SGDLS, YYNGEE. The CDR3 is 13 residues long. CDR3 amino acids: CASRGTGSTEAFF. CDR3 DNA: TGTGCCAGCAGGGGGACAGGGAGCACTGAAGCTTTCTTT.

V is TRBV18 and J is TRBJ2-3; 9 bases are shared with TRBD1. Losses at the gene ends were 5 bases for V and 4 bases for J; bases not matched to a gene: 7. The germline V gene has CDR1 KGHSH and CDR2 LQKENI. The CDR3 runs 15 residues. In DNA, the CDR3 is TGTGCCAGCTCATCACAGGGGGCGCGGGCAGATACGCAGTATTTT. This codes for CASSSQGARADTQYF.

In this sample, this clone turned up once. The chain combines TRBV19 with TRBJ2-1, with 9 nucleotides matching TRBD2. The CDR3 length is 14 residues. The germline CDR1 and CDR2 sequences are LNHDA and SQIVND (reference sequence). The J segment lost 8 bases and the V segment lost 3 bases, leaving 5 bases of the junction unmatched. In DNA form, the CDR3 reads TGTGCCAGTAGTATCGATGGGACTAGCTATGAGCAGTTCTTC. Translated, it gives CASSIDGTSYEQFF.

The CDR3 sequence is CASSPQGRTGELFF. The DNA of the CDR3 is TGTGCCAGCAGCCCACAGGGGAGGACCGGGGAGCTGTTTTTT. The rearrangement links TRBV7-9 to TRBJ2-2, with D perhaps TRBD1 (7 bases). CDR1 and CDR2 from the germline V gene are SEHNR and FQNEAQ (reference sequence). The V gene lost 5 bases and the J gene lost 5 bases, with 12 bases spanning the gap. There are 14 residues in the CDR3.

The CDR3 DNA sequence: TGTGCCAGCAGCCTCGGGAGGGTCGGCCACAATGAGCAGTTCTTC. Protein product: CASSLGRVGHNEQFF. This chain connects TRBV9 to TRBJ2-1, with TRBD2 matching 8 bases. The germline V gene has CDR1 SGDLS and CDR2 YYNGEE. After removal of 4 bases from V and 5 bases from J, the junction contained 8 bases not matched to a gene. The CDR3 runs 15 residues.

This sequence joins TRBV6-4 and TRBJ2-1; 7 nucleotides match TRBD1. Germline-derived CDR1 and CDR2 are MRHNA and SNTAGT. CDR3 length equals 14 residues. Trimming at V came to 3 bases and at J to 5 bases, leaving 4 bases not matched to a gene. CDR3 DNA sequence: TGTGCCAGCAGTGAAGGGGGCTTGGACAATGAGCAGTTCTTC. It translates to CASSEGGLDNEQFF.

The chain is built from TRBV5-1 and TRBJ1-1, with a possible D match to TRBD1 (5 bases). CDR1 and CDR2 from the germline V gene are SGHRS and YFSETQ. The CDR3 is made up of 14 amino acids. V was cut by 0 bases and J by 5 bases, with 11 bases left in between. Here the CDR3 reads CASSLAGDATEAFF. In DNA form, the CDR3 reads TGCGCCAGCAGCTTGGCGGGGGATGCTACTGAAGCTTTCTTT.

The chain joins TRBV2 to TRBJ2-7; 10 bases match TRBD1. CDR1 is SNHLY and CDR2 is FYNNEI in the germline V gene. The ends lost 4 bases at V and 1 base at J; junction bases unmatched: 4. The CDR3 spans 15 residues. The CDR3 bases are TGTGCCAGCAGTGTGGACAGGGGGAATTCCTACGAGCAGTACTTC. Its translation is CASSVDRGNSYEQYF.

The chain uses TRBV4-1 and TRBJ2-2; D is undetermined. The germline V and J ends were trimmed by 1 base and 7 bases, with 4 bases remaining between them. Germline-derived CDR1 and CDR2 are MGHRA and YSYEKL. The CDR3 extends over 12 amino acids. This CDR3 reads CASSQAVGELFF. The CDR3 coding sequence is TGCGCCAGCAGCCAAGCGGTCGGGGAGCTGTTTTTT.